The clone carrying this T cell receptor (beta chain) was observed at least ten times. Its antigen is not known. The data belong to a study of T-cell reconstitution after alpha-beta-depleted transplantation in children. Library preparation (for TCRbeta) was performed with unique molecular identifiers. TCRdb reprocessed the PCR reads via MiXCR and lists one record per CDR3 protein. The sample records 250,000 to 300,000 distinct CDR3 sequences, over 9.5% being singletons. The CDR3 runs 16 residues. The V end was cut by 0 bases, the J end by 5 bases, with 14 bases between. Germline lookup yields CDR1 ENHRY and CDR2 SYGVKD. Study outcomes and limitations: Certain patients had high TCRbeta diversity at day 60, and it came from recipient T cells and thymic progenitors that survived. Newly produced T cells mostly provided counts and TCRbeta diversity after one year, as hyperexpanded clones declined. Reportedly, alpha-beta T cells present about two months post-transplant originated from several hundred expanded clones of graft origin.

The receptor was isolated from a boy under three years old with acute myeloid leukemia, due to receive a stem cell transplant. The specimen comprised PBMCs, sampled before TCRalphabeta/CD19-depleted stem cell transplant. The chain uses TRBV10-3 and TRBJ2-1; maybe TRBD2 (7 bases). The CDR3 reads CAISESGAGANNEQFF. CDR3 in DNA: TGTGCCATCAGTGAGTCCGGGGCGGGGGCCAACAATGAGCAGTTCTTC.